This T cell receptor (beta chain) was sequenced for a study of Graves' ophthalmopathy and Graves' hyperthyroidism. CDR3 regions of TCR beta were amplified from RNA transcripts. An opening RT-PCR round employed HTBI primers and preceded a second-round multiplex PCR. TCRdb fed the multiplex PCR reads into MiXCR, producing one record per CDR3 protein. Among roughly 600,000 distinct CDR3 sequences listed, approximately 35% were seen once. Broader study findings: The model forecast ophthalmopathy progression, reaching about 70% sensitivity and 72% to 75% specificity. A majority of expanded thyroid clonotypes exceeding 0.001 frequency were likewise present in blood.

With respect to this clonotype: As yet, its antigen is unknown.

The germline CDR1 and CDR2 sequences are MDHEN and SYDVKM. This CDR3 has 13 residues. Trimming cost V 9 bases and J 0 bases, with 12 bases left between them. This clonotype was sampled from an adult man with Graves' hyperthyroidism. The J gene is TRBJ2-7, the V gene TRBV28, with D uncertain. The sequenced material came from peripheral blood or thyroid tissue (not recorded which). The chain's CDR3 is CASSRSPSYEQYF. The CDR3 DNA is TGTGCCAGTAGTCGGTCCCCCTCCTACGAGCAGTACTTC.